Listed below are T cell receptor beta chains from one sample, sequenced in a study of T cell changes during pregnancy in multiple sclerosis. Produced via immunoSEQ multiplex PCR; TCRdb's table is partial and in-frame only. The table has roughly 14,000 clones, roughly 84% seen once. The material was CD8+ T cells from peripheral blood mononuclear cells, obtained after pregnancy. All receptors derive from a female donor in good health, enrolled as a control in a pregnancy study. Both conserved end residues are part of each CDR3. The order of the fields is D gene, J gene, clone size, V gene, CDR3 protein, CDR3 DNA. The D gene is left open where the match is weak. Rows give clone size only sometimes, using once, few, many, or a class for an expanded clone.

>.|TRBJ2-1|few|TRBV5-1
CASSLRGEEQFF
TGCGCCAGCAGCTTGCGGGGAGAGGAGCAGTTCTTC
>TRBD1|TRBJ1-5|.|TRBV6-5
CASSSSGQGHQPQHF
TGTGCCAGCAGTTCCTCGGGACAGGGCCATCAGCCCCAGCATTTT
>.|TRBJ2-3|.|TRBV9
CASSVEGRGGDTQYF
TGTGCCAGCAGCGTAGAGGGCAGGGGTGGGGATACGCAGTATTTT
>TRBD2|TRBJ2-5|.|TRBV28
CASSSGIQETQYF
TGTGCCAGCAGTAGCGGGATCCAAGAGACCCAGTACTTC
>.|TRBJ1-2|.|TRBV19
CASNQGGYTF
TGTGCCAGTAATCAGGGAGGCTACACCTTC
>.|TRBJ1-1|.|TRBV19
CASSIVWQGTEAFF
TGTGCCAGTAGTATAGTCTGGCAGGGCACTGAAGCTTTCTTT
>.|TRBJ2-2|.|TRBV10-3
CAISIREGDTGELFF
TGTGCCATCAGTATCAGGGAGGGGGACACCGGGGAGCTGTTTTTT
>TRBD1|TRBJ1-2|.|TRBV7-2
CASSVRQGLLGYTF
TGTGCCAGCAGCGTTAGACAGGGTTTGTTAGGCTACACCTTC
>.|TRBJ1-1|.|TRBV11-2
CASTHSGVRSTEAFF
TGTGCCAGCACCCATAGCGGGGTAAGAAGCACTGAAGCTTTCTTT
>.|TRBJ2-1|once|TRBV29-1
CSARPFRDEQFF
TGCAGCGCCCGACCTTTCCGGGATGAGCAGTTCTTC
>TRBD1|TRBJ2-7|.|TRBV9
CASSPKDRFTYEQYF
TGTGCCAGCAGCCCAAAGGACAGGTTCACCTACGAGCAGTACTTC